The clone carrying this TCR beta chain was seen only a few times. Antigen: not known. Through template switching, a universal primer site was introduced, and the cDNA contained unique molecular identifiers. TCRdb independently ran MiXCR on the 5' RACE reads; one entry per CDR3 protein. The sample contains roughly 1,500,000 distinct CDR3 sequences, around 33% of which appear only once. The CDR3 consists of 14 residues. Germline-derived CDR1 and CDR2 are SEHNR and FQNEAQ (reference sequence). V shed 5 bases and J shed 10 bases, with 20 bases lying between them. This entry belongs to a study of identical twins. General study findings and limits: It was cross-sectional statistical analysis, not following the same donors, that the conclusions relied on. It was out-of-frame TCR alpha sharing in monozygotic twins that models underestimated. Fewer insertions marked abundant cord blood beta clonotypes; young adult naive trended weakly, memory not at all.

The sample taken for sequencing was cord blood. The V gene is TRBV7-9, the J gene TRBJ1-1, with TRBD1 as a possible D gene (5 bases). The receptor was isolated from a newborn girl in good health. DNA for the CDR3: TGTGCCAGCAGCCTAAACCGGGACTCCAGAGGAGCTTTCTTT. Its protein is CASSLNRDSRGAFF.